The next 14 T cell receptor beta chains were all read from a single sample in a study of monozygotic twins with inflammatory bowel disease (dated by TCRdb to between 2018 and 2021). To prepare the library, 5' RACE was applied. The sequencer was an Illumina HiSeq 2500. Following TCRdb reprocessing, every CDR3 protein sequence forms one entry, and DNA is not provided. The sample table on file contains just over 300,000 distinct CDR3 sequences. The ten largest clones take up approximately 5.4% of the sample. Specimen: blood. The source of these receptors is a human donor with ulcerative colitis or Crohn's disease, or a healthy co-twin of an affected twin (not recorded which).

CDR3 in amino acids: CASSPGYEQYF. The chain couples TRBV18 to TRBJ2-7; no DNA is available, so the TRBD1 call from TCRdb remains unchecked. Germline CDR1 KGHSH, CDR2 LQKENI. This CDR3 region has 11 residues.

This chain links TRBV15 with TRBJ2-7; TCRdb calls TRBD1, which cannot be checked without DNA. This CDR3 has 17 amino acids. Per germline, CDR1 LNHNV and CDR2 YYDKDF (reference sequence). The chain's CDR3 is CATSSEASPVSSYEQYF.

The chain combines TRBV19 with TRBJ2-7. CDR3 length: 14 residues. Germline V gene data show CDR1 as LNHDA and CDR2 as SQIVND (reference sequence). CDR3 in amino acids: CASNAGIASGLQYF.

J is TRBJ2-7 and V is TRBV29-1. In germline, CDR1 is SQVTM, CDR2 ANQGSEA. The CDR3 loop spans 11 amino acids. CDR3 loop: CSVNERGEQYF.

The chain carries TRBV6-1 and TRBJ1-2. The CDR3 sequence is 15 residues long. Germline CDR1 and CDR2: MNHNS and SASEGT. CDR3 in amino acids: CASKRAAGSNYGYTF.

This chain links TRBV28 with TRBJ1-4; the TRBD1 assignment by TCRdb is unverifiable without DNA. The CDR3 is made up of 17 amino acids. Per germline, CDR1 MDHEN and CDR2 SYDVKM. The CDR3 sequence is CASSLISMAGVWEKLFF.

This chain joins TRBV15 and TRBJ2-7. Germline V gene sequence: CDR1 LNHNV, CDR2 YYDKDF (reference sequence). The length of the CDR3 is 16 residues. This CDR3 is CATSRASAGRPYEQYF.

CDR3 sequence reads: CASRIGTSGAVSYEQYF. The genes are TRBV6-2 or TRBV6-3 and TRBJ2-7; the TRBD2 assignment by TCRdb is unverifiable without DNA. CDR3 length: 17 residues. Germline-derived CDR1 and CDR2 are MNHEY and SVGEGT.

This chain's CDR3 is CASSLAGGRTDTQYF. The chain employs TRBV11-2 and TRBJ2-3; no DNA is available, so the TRBD2 call from TCRdb remains unchecked. Germline V gene lookup returns CDR1 SGHAT and CDR2 FQNNGV. The CDR3 extends over 15 amino acids.

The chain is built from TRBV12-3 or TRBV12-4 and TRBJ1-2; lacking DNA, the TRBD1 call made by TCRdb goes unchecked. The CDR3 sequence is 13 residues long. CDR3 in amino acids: CASSLVQGSGYTF.

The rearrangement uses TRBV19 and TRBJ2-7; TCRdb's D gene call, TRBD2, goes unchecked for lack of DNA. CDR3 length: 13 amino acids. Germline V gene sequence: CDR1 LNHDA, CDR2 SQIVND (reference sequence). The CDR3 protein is CASRASGTYEQYF. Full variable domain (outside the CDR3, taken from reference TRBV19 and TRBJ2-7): DGGITQSPKYLFRKEGQNVTLSCEQNLNHDAMYWYRQDPGQGLRLIYYSQIVNDFQKGDIAEGYSVSREKKESFPLTVTSAQKNPTAFYLCASRASGTYEQYFGPGTRLTVT.

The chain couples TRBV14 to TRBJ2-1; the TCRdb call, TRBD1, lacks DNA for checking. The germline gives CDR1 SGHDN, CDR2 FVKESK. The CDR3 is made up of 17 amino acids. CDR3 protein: CASSQVRTRVSYNEQFF.

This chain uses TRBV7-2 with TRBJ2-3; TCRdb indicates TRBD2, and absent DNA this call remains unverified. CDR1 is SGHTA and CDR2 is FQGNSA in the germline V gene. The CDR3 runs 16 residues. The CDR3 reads CASSLQSSGRVDTQYF.

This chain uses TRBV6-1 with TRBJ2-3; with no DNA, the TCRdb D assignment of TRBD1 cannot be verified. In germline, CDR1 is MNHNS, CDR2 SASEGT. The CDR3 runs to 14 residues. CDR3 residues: CASNGRFPVDTQYF.